The 18 T cell receptor beta chains reported below all come from one sample, sequenced in a study of lymphopenia after photon versus proton radiotherapy. Some clones are missing from TCRdb's copy, which holds only in-frame ones; the method was immunoSEQ multiplex PCR. The table lists approximately 20,000 clones, just over 90% of them singletons, with about 6.5% in the top ten. This specimen consisted of peripheral blood, obtained from a patient treated with photon-based radiotherapy. Receptors were obtained from a man in his sixties with pancreatic cancer.

This chain joins TRBV7-2 and TRBJ1-2, with 7 nucleotides matching TRBD1. There are 17 residues in the CDR3. Trimming took 5 bases from V and 8 from J; bases not matched to a gene: 20. Germline CDR1 reads SGHTA; CDR2 reads FQGNSA. The CDR3 protein is CASSPDRTGARRTGYTF. The CDR3 coding sequence is TGTGCCAGCAGCCCGGACCGTACAGGGGCCCGCCGGACAGGCTACACCTTC.

For this clone: At the DNA level, this CDR3 is encoded by other sequences in the same sample as well. CDR3 in DNA: TGCGCCAGCAGCTTGGGTTGGGGGGACACCGGGGAGCTGTTTTTT. Protein: CASSLGWGDTGELFF. The chain links TRBV5-1 to TRBJ2-2; a possible D gene is TRBD2 (6 bases). Deletions cut 0 bases from V and 3 bases from J, with 9 bases between. Looked up from germline, CDR1 is SGHRS and CDR2 is YFSETQ. CDR3 length equals 15 residues.

This chain joins TRBV20-1 and TRBJ2-5; D might be TRBD2 (5 bases). Looked up from germline, CDR1 is DFQATT and CDR2 is SNEGSKA (reference sequence). The CDR3 consists of 11 residues. The CDR3 protein is CSGISQETQYF. Here the CDR3 DNA reads TGCAGCGGGATTTCGCAAGAGACCCAGTACTTC.

On this clone: A junction boundary mismatches the germline segment, possibly from a read error. The same CDR3 can be traced to other DNA sequences in this sample. This chain links TRBV6-1 with TRBJ1-2, with D tentatively TRBD1 (5 bases). This CDR3 has 13 residues. The germline V gene encodes CDR1 MNHNS and CDR2 SASEGT. This chain's CDR3 is CASSEAQGRGYTF. The CDR3 nucleotides read TGTGCCAGTAGTGAAGCGCAGGGACGAGGCTACACCTTC.

The chain recombines TRBV2 with TRBJ1-3; a possible D gene is TRBD1 (5 bases). The CDR3 runs 14 residues. V was shortened by 6 bases and J by 0 bases, with 9 bases between the two germline ends. From germline, CDR1 is SNHLY and CDR2 FYNNEI. DNA for the CDR3: TGTGCCAGCAGCGCAGGGTTCTCTGGAAACACCATATATTTT. Translating gives CASSAGFSGNTIYF.

The chain combines TRBV19 with TRBJ2-2; D unclear. The germline V and J ends were trimmed by 5 bases and 6 bases, with 13 bases remaining between them. Germline V lookup: CDR1 LNHDA, CDR2 SQIVND (reference sequence). The CDR3 sequence is 14 residues long. This CDR3 reads CASSPWLRAGELFF. As DNA, the CDR3 is TGTGCCAGTAGTCCCTGGCTAAGGGCCGGGGAGCTGTTTTTT.

This clone was counted between two and nine times. This rearrangement joins TRBV6-5 to TRBJ1-6; 9 positions match TRBD1. J was trimmed by 3 bases and V by 2 bases; bases with no gene match: 2. CDR1 and CDR2 (germline): MNHEY, SVGAGI. The CDR3 sequence is 16 residues long. CDR3: CASSYGTGNYNSPLHF. The CDR3 DNA sequence: TGTGCCAGCAGTTACGGGACAGGGAACTATAATTCACCCCTCCACTTT.

V gene TRBV2 combines with J gene TRBJ2-3, with D possibly TRBD2 on 5 matching bases. This CDR3 has 13 amino acids. V lost 8 bases to trimming and J lost 2 bases, with 11 bases between them. The V gene's germline CDR1 is SNHLY and CDR2 FYNNEI. This CDR3 is CASGGFYTDTQYF. For the CDR3, the DNA is TGTGCCAGCGGAGGATTTTACACAGATACGCAGTATTTT.

This chain links TRBV25-1 with TRBJ1-1, with D perhaps TRBD1 (6 bases). The CDR3 extends over 15 amino acids. Germline CDR1 reads MGHDK; CDR2 reads SYGVNS. V gave up 3 bases and J gave up 3 bases, with 14 bases separating them. The CDR3 spells CASSDPTGGDTEAFF. The DNA of the CDR3 is TGTGCCAGCAGTGACCCGACAGGTGGGGACACTGAAGCTTTCTTT.

This chain links TRBV9 with TRBJ2-1; D tentatively fits TRBD1 or TRBD2 (5 bases each). This CDR3 comprises 14 residues. Germline V gene lookup returns CDR1 SGDLS and CDR2 YYNGEE. The V and J ends lost 0 bases and 7 bases respectively, with 11 bases between them. CDR3 DNA: TGTGCCAGCAGCGTAGGAGGGGCTGAGAATGAGCAGTTCTTC. Translated, it gives CASSVGGAENEQFF. The whole variable domain, remainder taken from reference TRBV9 and TRBJ2-1, is DSGVTQTPKHLITATGQRVTLRCSPRSGDLSVYWYQQSLDQGLQFLIQYYNGEERAKGNILERFSAQQFPDLHSELNLSSLELGDSALYFCASSVGGAENEQFFGPGTRLTVL.

The count of this clone is one. The chain is built from TRBV29-1 and TRBJ2-7; D might be TRBD1 (6 bases). V shed 1 base and J shed 6 bases, with 19 bases lying between them. The CDR3 has 15 residues. Germline assignment: CDR1 SQVTM and CDR2 ANQGSEA. CDR3 sequence reads: CSVEAPTGVHTEQYF. CDR3 in DNA: TGCAGCGTTGAAGCCCCGACAGGTGTCCATACCGAGCAGTACTTC.

The gene calls are TRBV5-6 and TRBJ1-3, with D tentatively TRBD1 (6 bases). The V gene lost 4 bases and the J gene lost 0 bases, with 14 bases spanning the gap. The CDR3 length is 16 residues. CDR1 is SGHDT and CDR2 is YYEEEE in the germline V gene. In DNA form, the CDR3 reads TGTGCCAGCAGCCCTTTAGGACAGAGCTCTGGAAACACCATATATTTT. It translates to CASSPLGQSSGNTIYF.

The chain joins TRBV6-1 to TRBJ2-1; D uncertain. Germline V CDR1 and CDR2: MNHNS, SASEGT. V was trimmed by 3 bases and J by 5 bases, leaving 8 bases between them. This CDR3 has 13 amino acids. CDR3 in amino acids: CASSELEDNEQFF. The CDR3 DNA reads TGTGCCAGCAGTGAGCTAGAGGACAATGAGCAGTTCTTC.

The rearrangement links TRBV7-3 to TRBJ1-2, with D uncertain. The V end was cut by 1 base, the J end by 8 bases, with 11 bases between. There are 13 residues in the CDR3. Germline CDR1 reads SGHTA; CDR2 reads FQGTGA. The CDR3 nucleotides read TGTGCCAGCAGCTTAAACCCCTCCCGGGGCTACACCTTC. It codes for CASSLNPSRGYTF.

Concerning this clone: Germline and junction disagree at one end, which may indicate a read error. This chain links TRBV6-1 with TRBJ1-2; 7 bases align to TRBD1. CDR3 length: 14 residues. Germline V gene data show CDR1 as MNHNS and CDR2 as SASEGT. CDR3 sequence reads: CASNEAARQGGYTF. The CDR3 DNA reads TGTGCCAGCAATGAAGCGGCCCGACAGGGTGGCTACACCTTC.

The J gene is TRBJ2-7, the V gene TRBV9, with D uncertain. Germline CDR1 SGDLS, CDR2 YYNGEE. Trimming cost V 0 bases and J 7 bases, with 11 bases left between them. The CDR3 runs to 13 residues. The CDR3 loop reads CASSVGTDLEQYF. DNA for the CDR3: TGTGCCAGCAGCGTAGGGACGGATTTAGAGCAGTACTTC.

The chain joins TRBV11-3 to TRBJ2-5; D might be TRBD2 (6 bases). Germline V gene sequence: CDR1 SGHNT, CDR2 YENEEA. This CDR3 spans 14 amino acids. The V and J ends lost 1 base and 3 bases respectively, with 9 bases between them. CDR3 sequence: CASSLGLGKETQYF. Here the CDR3 DNA reads TGTGCCAGCAGCTTAGGACTAGGGAAAGAGACCCAGTACTTC.

The genes are TRBV27 and TRBJ1-2; 9 bases agree with TRBD1. Trimming removed 7 bases from V and 4 bases from J; junction bases left unmatched: 10. In germline, CDR1 is MNHEY, CDR2 SMNVEV (reference sequence). The CDR3 has 15 residues. The CDR3 here is CASNPQGARGYGYTF. The CDR3 DNA is TGTGCCAGCAATCCACAGGGGGCGCGCGGCTATGGCTACACCTTC.